These 20 T cell receptor beta chains came from one sample sequenced in a study of OX40 agonist ivuxolimab in advanced cancers. The method was immunoSEQ multiplex PCR; TCRdb's version includes in-frame clones alone and lacks a portion of them. The repertoire has tens of thousands of clones, roughly 80% of them found once; the top ten carry roughly 6.3%. Sequencing was performed on CD4+ or CD8+ T cells sorted from blood, taken in a trial of the OX40 agonist ivuxolimab. The receptors here all came from an adult with an advanced solid tumor such as melanoma, head and neck, liver or kidney cancer.

The J gene is TRBJ1-2, the V gene TRBV19; a weak D match, TRBD1 (6 bases). The germline V and J ends were trimmed by 5 bases and 4 bases, with 17 bases remaining between them. Germline CDR1 LNHDA, CDR2 SQIVND (reference sequence). The CDR3 is made up of 15 amino acids. DNA for the CDR3: TGTGCCAGTAGTGTATCAATCACAGGGACCTATGGCTACACCTTC. Its protein product is CASSVSITGTYGYTF.

The gene calls are TRBV28 and TRBJ1-2; no firm D call. V lost 1 base to trimming and J lost 4 bases, with 4 bases between them. The CDR3 has 12 residues. Germline V gives CDR1 MDHEN, CDR2 SYDVKM. The CDR3 nucleotides are TGTGCCAGCAGTTTATTCGCCTATGGCTACACCTTC. As protein: CASSLFAYGYTF.

V and J are TRBV19 and TRBJ2-7; 11 positions match TRBD2. The trim removed 3 bases at V and 3 bases at J, leaving 4 bases unmatched. Germline CDR1 is LNHDA and CDR2 is SQIVND (reference sequence). This CDR3 comprises 15 residues. In nucleotides, the CDR3 is TGTGCCAGTAGTATGCCGACTAGCGGGAACTACGAGCAGTACTTC. Translated, it gives CASSMPTSGNYEQYF.

As to this clone: This specimen includes other DNA sequences encoding the same CDR3. V is TRBV6-6 and J is TRBJ1-3, with a tentative D call TRBD1 (5 bases). Trimming removed 6 bases at V and 0 bases at J, with 9 bases between. Germline V gene sequence: CDR1 MNHNY, CDR2 SVGAGI (reference sequence). The CDR3 extends over 14 amino acids. The CDR3 DNA is TGTGCCAGCAGAGGGGTTAGCTCTGGAAACACCATATATTTT. It specifies CASRGVSSGNTIYF.

The CDR3 reads CASSSSGGVETQYF. The CDR3 DNA is TGTGCCAGCAGCTCTAGCGGGGGGGTGGAGACCCAGTACTTC. V usage is TRBV5-4 and J usage is TRBJ2-5; 12 bases match TRBD2. In germline, CDR1 is SGHNT, CDR2 YYREEE (reference sequence). V gave up 3 bases and J gave up 5 bases; unmatched junction bases: 2. This CDR3 comprises 14 residues.

The V gene is TRBV19, the J gene TRBJ2-7; TRBD2 is a possible D gene (6 bases). There are 15 residues in the CDR3. V shed 7 bases and J shed 3 bases, with 19 bases lying between them. The V gene's germline CDR1 is LNHDA and CDR2 SQIVND (reference sequence). CDR3 region: CASTRDRESHYEQYF. Written as DNA, the CDR3 is TGTGCCAGTACTCGCGATCGGGAGTCCCACTACGAGCAGTACTTC. Full variable domain (outside the CDR3, taken from reference TRBV19 and TRBJ2-7): DGGITQSPKYLFRKEGQNVTLSCEQNLNHDAMYWYRQDPGQGLRLIYYSQIVNDFQKGDIAEGYSVSREKKESFPLTVTSAQKNPTAFYLCASTRDRESHYEQYFGPGTRLTVT.

The chain couples TRBV19 to TRBJ2-3, with 9 bases that match TRBD1. V shed 1 base and J 4 bases; nucleotides not matched to a gene: 3. CDR3 length equals 15 residues. Looked up from germline, CDR1 is LNHDA and CDR2 is SQIVND (reference sequence). The CDR3 coding sequence is TGTGCCAGTAGTATAGGGGACAGGGAGGCAGATACGCAGTATTTT. It specifies CASSIGDREADTQYF.

The chain combines TRBV5-1 with TRBJ2-1; weak D call: TRBD1 (6 bases). Germline assignment: CDR1 SGHRS and CDR2 YFSETQ. Trimming removed 4 bases from V and 8 bases from J, with 13 bases in between. This CDR3 has 13 amino acids. As DNA, the CDR3 is TGCGCCAGCAGCGACCTCAGGGGCGATGAGCAGTTCTTC. Translation: CASSDLRGDEQFF.

The rearrangement links TRBV7-9 to TRBJ2-2; TRBD1 is a possible D gene (5 bases). The V and J ends lost 6 bases and 4 bases respectively, with 12 bases between them. CDR3 length: 14 residues. Germline V CDR1 and CDR2: SEHNR, FQNEAQ (reference sequence). CDR3 region: CASRRDSLTGELFF. The DNA of the CDR3 is TGTGCCAGCAGACGCGACAGCCTCACCGGGGAGCTGTTTTTT.

This chain links TRBV20-1 with TRBJ2-7; D call uncertain. Germline values: CDR1 DFQATT, CDR2 SNEGSKA (reference sequence). The CDR3 consists of 11 residues. Trimming took 5 bases from V and 4 from J, leaving 9 bases between them. CDR3 sequence reads: CSALDGYEQYV. CDR3 nucleotide sequence: TGCAGTGCTTTGGACGGATACGAGCAGTACGTC.

The J gene is TRBJ2-1, the V gene TRBV7-2; a weak D match, TRBD2 (7 bases). The CDR3 has 14 residues. Germline V gives CDR1 SGHTA, CDR2 FQGNSA. V dropped 2 bases and J dropped 9 bases, with 14 bases sitting between them. The CDR3: CASSLWGGKSEQFF. CDR3 nucleotides: TGTGCCAGCAGCTTATGGGGGGGCAAATCTGAGCAGTTCTTC. The full variable domain, rest sourced from reference TRBV7-2 and TRBJ2-1, is GAGVSQSPSNKVTEKGKDVELRCDPISGHTALYWYRQSLGQGLEFLIYFQGNSAPDKSGLPSDRFSAERTGGSVSTLTIQRTQQEDSAVYLCASSLWGGKSEQFFGPGTRLTVL.

The CDR3 is CASGLVLSASGTGELFF. The DNA for the CDR3 is TGTGCTAGTGGTTTGGTACTGTCGGCTAGCGGGACCGGGGAGCTGTTTTTT. The chain recombines TRBV12-5 with TRBJ2-2, with TRBD2 matching over 8 bases. Germline V lookup: CDR1 LGHNT, CDR2 FRNRAP. This CDR3 comprises 17 residues. The V gene end was trimmed by 0 bases and the J gene end by 5 bases; junction bases not matched to a gene: 8.

The chain's CDR3 is CAWSVTGEAEKLFF. In DNA, the CDR3 is TGTGCCTGGAGTGTAACAGGGGAAGCTGAAAAACTGTTTTTT. The chain recombines TRBV30 with TRBJ1-4; 7 bases match TRBD1. Germline V gives CDR1 GTSNPN, CDR2 SVGIG (reference sequence). The V gene end was trimmed by 0 bases and the J gene end by 7 bases; junction bases not matched to a gene: 5. The length of the CDR3 is 14 residues.

The chain employs TRBV27 and TRBJ2-6; no definite D call. This CDR3 is built from 16 residues. Trimming removed 6 bases at V and 0 bases at J, with 12 bases between. Germline V gene sequence: CDR1 MNHEY, CDR2 SMNVEV (reference sequence). CDR3 protein: CASSPRRSSGANVLTF. The CDR3 coding sequence is TGTGCCAGCAGCCCAAGAAGAAGCTCTGGGGCCAACGTCCTGACTTTC.

This clone has more than one count but fewer than ten. The genes are TRBV2 and TRBJ2-7; D may correspond to TRBD1 or TRBD2 (5 bases each). Per the germline V gene, CDR1 is SNHLY and CDR2 is FYNNEI. The CDR3 is 12 amino acids. The ends were cut back, 5 bases at V and 7 bases at J, with 12 bases in the middle. The CDR3 sequence is CASSIQGREQYF. CDR3 sequence (DNA): TGTGCCAGCAGTATTCAGGGACGGGAGCAGTACTTC.

Regarding this clone: Germline and junction disagree at one end, which may indicate a read error. V usage is TRBV7-6 and J usage is TRBJ2-4; a weak D match, TRBD2 (5 bases). In germline, CDR1 is SGHVS, CDR2 FNYEAQ. The CDR3 has 13 residues. CDR3 DNA sequence: TGTGCCAGCAGCTTACAGGAGCGGAACATTCCGTACTTC. This translates into CASSLQERNIPYF.

The chain links TRBV19 to TRBJ1-5; D call uncertain. V was trimmed by 9 bases and J by 5 bases, leaving 17 bases between them. Germline V lookup: CDR1 LNHDA, CDR2 SQIVND (reference sequence). The CDR3 loop spans 14 amino acids. The DNA for the CDR3 is TGTGCCAGATCCGGAGCAGAGTTGCATCAGCCCCAGCATTTT. Protein sequence: CARSGAELHQPQHF.

This clone was counted a few times. V is TRBV6-5 and J is TRBJ1-2, with D possibly TRBD1 on 6 matching bases. V dropped 2 bases and J dropped 4 bases, with 14 bases sitting between them. There are 15 residues in the CDR3. Germline-derived CDR1 and CDR2 are MNHEY and SVGAGI. This chain's CDR3 is CASSYRIGQIYGYTF. CDR3 in DNA: TGTGCCAGCAGTTACCGCATTGGACAGATCTATGGCTACACCTTC.

This chain joins TRBV7-9 and TRBJ2-5, with D maybe TRBD2 (5 bases). The germline V gene has CDR1 SEHNR and CDR2 FQNEAQ (reference sequence). V gave up 10 bases and J gave up 1 base, with 13 bases separating them. The CDR3 is 13 residues long. The CDR3 DNA reads as TGTGCCATACGGGGTGCCGGCCAAGAGACCCAGTACTTC. Its protein is CAIRGAGQETQYF.

The J gene is TRBJ1-4, the V gene TRBV25-1; D is undetermined. The V end lost 2 bases, the J end lost 7 bases, and 17 bases lay between the germline ends. Germline V lookup: CDR1 MGHDK, CDR2 SYGVNS. The CDR3 totals 16 residues. The CDR3 is CASSERGRGGGEKLFF. The CDR3 DNA sequence: TGTGCCAGCAGTGAACGTGGGCGGGGTGGTGGTGAAAAACTGTTTTTT.